The text below deals with one T cell receptor (beta chain). The data were taken from a study of Ad26.COV2.S vaccination and SARS-CoV-2 variants. This sample's treatment: approximately 18 received Ad26.COV2.S at low or high dose, single or two shots; several received placebo; per-sample allocation not given. After the first vaccine or placebo injection, samples were drawn on day 63. Spike of the Wuhan-strain SARS-CoV-2 was expressed by an Ad26 vector, which formed the vaccine. TCRdb's table, derived via immunoSEQ multiplex PCR, lists solely in-frame clones and lacks some. Found here are roughly 300,000 clones, approximately 86% of them singletons; the top ten hold roughly a tenth. In germline, CDR1 is WNHNN, CDR2 SYGVQD (reference sequence). V gave up 3 bases and J gave up 2 bases, with 14 bases separating them. The CDR3 length is 15 residues.

Specimen: peripheral blood, collected in a trial of Ad26.COV2.S vaccine versus placebo. The TCR was taken from a person aged 18-65 years who received the Ad26.COV2.S COVID-19 vaccine or a placebo. The chain recombines TRBV10-1 with TRBJ2-7; D call uncertain. DNA of the CDR3: TGCGCCAGCAGTGATACCCCCACGAGCACCTACGAGCAGTACTTC. Protein product: CASSDTPTSTYEQYF.